This TCR beta chain was captured by sequencing in a study of CD8 T cells in ankylosing spondylitis. Study-wide findings and caveats: About 8 highly homologous variants formed a TCR beta motif that appeared characteristic of ankylosing spondylitis blood.

Quantitative 5'-RACE with molecular barcodes was used to make the TCR beta libraries. Using its own MiXCR run on the 5' RACE reads, TCRdb lists one record per CDR3 protein. The sample records 800,000 to 900,000 distinct CDR3 sequences, 12% being singletons. Worth noting for this clonotype: Its specificity is unknown.

Sequencing used blood, either unsorted or a sorted T cell fraction (not recorded which). The receptor comes from a male donor with ankylosing spondylitis.

CDR3 sequence reads: CASKTSGAYEQYF. CDR3 DNA sequence: TGTGCCAGCAAGACTAGCGGGGCCTACGAGCAGTACTTC. The genes are TRBV6-6 and TRBJ2-7, with TRBD2 identical over 11 bases. The germline V gene has CDR1 MNHNY and CDR2 SVGAGI (reference sequence). The J segment lost 2 bases and the V segment lost 7 bases, leaving 1 base of the junction unmatched. The CDR3 loop spans 13 amino acids.